A single count supports the clone carrying this T cell receptor beta chain. This record comes from a study of control samples from healthy donors and cancer patients. Germline V gives CDR1 MDHEN, CDR2 SYDVKM. This CDR3 is 14 amino acids long. Trimming pared 7 bases from V and 4 bases from J, leaving 17 bases between. The protocol was immunoSEQ multiplex PCR, while the TCRdb copy is restricted to in-frame clones and leaves out a portion. The sample lists about 100,000 clones; roughly 91% were seen once. Input material: blood. The chain combines TRBV28 with TRBJ2-7; D not certain. This clonotype was sampled from a young man in good health. CDR3 sequence (DNA): TGTGCCAGCACCCCCGCCCTGAATCAGTACGAGCAGTACTTC. Its translation: CASTPALNQYEQYF.